This passage covers 5 T cell receptor beta chains from one sample sequenced in a study of cytomegalovirus exposure and HLA in healthy donors. Amplification used 60 Vbeta primers and 13 Jbeta primers. TCRdb's copy holds only in-frame clones and misses some; the assay was immunoSEQ multiplex PCR. The top ten clones hold 8% to 9% of a sample with 95,000 to 150,000 clones, around 66% of them seen once. The specimen was PBMCs. The receptor source for this set is a woman aged 40 to 50 in good health and CMV-seropositive.

This clone was observed a handful of times. The CDR3 protein is CASSAPRGGRGGNNEQFF. The CDR3 DNA follows: TGTGCCAGCAGCGCCCCCCGGGGAGGGCGGGGGGGCAACAATGAGCAGTTCTTC. The V call is TRBV9, the J call TRBJ2-1; 9 bases match TRBD2. Germline lookup yields CDR1 SGDLS and CDR2 YYNGEE. The CDR3 spans 18 residues. J gave up 5 bases and V 3 bases, and 15 bases lay outside the gene matches.

This chain links TRBV5-4 with TRBJ2-5; 7 positions match TRBD2. CDR3 length: 15 residues. Germline CDR1 SGHNT, CDR2 YYREEE (reference sequence). J gave up 3 bases and V 0 bases, and 5 bases lay outside the gene matches. CDR3 in DNA: TGTGCCAGCAGCTTGGTGGTTGCGGGGGAAGAGACCCAGTACTTC. As protein: CASSLVVAGEETQYF. The whole variable domain, remainder taken from reference TRBV5-4 and TRBJ2-5, is ETGVTQSPTHLIKTRGQQVTLRCSSQSGHNTVSWYQQALGQGPQFIFQYYREEENGRGNFPPRFSGLQFPNYSSELNVNALELDDSALYLCASSLVVAGEETQYFGPGTRLLVL.

The chain recombines TRBV6-4 with TRBJ2-3; TRBD2 is a possible D gene (6 bases). Trimming left V 0 bases short and J 6 bases short, with 16 bases between. This CDR3 has 16 residues. Germline V lookup: CDR1 MRHNA, CDR2 SNTAGT. The CDR3 region is CASSDSGGGVPDTQYF. The CDR3 coding sequence is TGTGCCAGCAGTGACTCTGGCGGAGGGGTCCCTGATACGCAGTATTTT.

The chain is built from TRBV7-3 and TRBJ1-1; the match to TRBD1 covers 9 bases. The CDR3 length is 15 residues. In germline, CDR1 is SGHTA, CDR2 FQGTGA. The V segment lost 4 bases and the J segment 4 bases; nucleotides outside the gene matches: 7. The CDR3 here is CASSSTGTGFTEAFF. CDR3 in DNA: TGTGCCAGCAGCTCCACCGGGACAGGGTTCACTGAAGCTTTCTTT.

The gene calls are TRBV7-6 and TRBJ2-2; 7 bases are shared with TRBD2. The V and J ends lost 5 bases and 4 bases, in that order; junction bases with no gene match: 13. Germline CDR1 is SGHVS and CDR2 is FNYEAQ. There are 17 residues in the CDR3. The CDR3 spells CASSPRRGREGTGELFF. The CDR3 DNA sequence: TGTGCCAGCAGCCCCCGTAGGGGCAGGGAGGGCACCGGGGAGCTGTTTTTT.